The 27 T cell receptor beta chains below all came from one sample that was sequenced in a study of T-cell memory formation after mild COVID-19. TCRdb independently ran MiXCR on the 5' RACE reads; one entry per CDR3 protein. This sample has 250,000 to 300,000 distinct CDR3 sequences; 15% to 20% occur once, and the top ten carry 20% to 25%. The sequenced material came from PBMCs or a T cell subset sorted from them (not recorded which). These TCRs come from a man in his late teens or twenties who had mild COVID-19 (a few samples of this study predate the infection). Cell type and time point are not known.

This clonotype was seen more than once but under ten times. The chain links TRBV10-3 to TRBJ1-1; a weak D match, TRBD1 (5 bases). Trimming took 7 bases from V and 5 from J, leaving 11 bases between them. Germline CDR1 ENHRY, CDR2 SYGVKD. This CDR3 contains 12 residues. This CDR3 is CAITQGGTEAFF. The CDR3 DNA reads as TGTGCCATCACCCAGGGAGGTACTGAAGCTTTCTTT.

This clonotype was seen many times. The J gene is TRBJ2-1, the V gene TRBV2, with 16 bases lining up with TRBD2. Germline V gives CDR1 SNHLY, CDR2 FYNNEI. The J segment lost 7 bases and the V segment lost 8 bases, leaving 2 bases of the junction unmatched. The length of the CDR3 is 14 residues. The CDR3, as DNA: TGTGCCAGCGGGGGACTAGCGGGGGGGAATGAGCAGTTCTTC. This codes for CASGGLAGGNEQFF.

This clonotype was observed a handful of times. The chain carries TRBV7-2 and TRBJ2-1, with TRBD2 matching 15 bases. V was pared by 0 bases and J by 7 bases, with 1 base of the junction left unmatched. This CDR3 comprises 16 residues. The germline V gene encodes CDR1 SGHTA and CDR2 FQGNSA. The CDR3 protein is CASSLAGLAGGNEQFF. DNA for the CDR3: TGTGCCAGCAGCTTAGCGGGACTAGCGGGGGGTAATGAGCAGTTCTTC.

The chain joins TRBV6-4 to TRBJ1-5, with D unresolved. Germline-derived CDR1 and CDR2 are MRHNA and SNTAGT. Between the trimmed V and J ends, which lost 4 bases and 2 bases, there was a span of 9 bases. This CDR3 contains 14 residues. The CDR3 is CASSAPVGNQPQHF. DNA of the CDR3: TGTGCCAGCAGTGCCCCGGTTGGCAATCAGCCCCAGCATTTT.

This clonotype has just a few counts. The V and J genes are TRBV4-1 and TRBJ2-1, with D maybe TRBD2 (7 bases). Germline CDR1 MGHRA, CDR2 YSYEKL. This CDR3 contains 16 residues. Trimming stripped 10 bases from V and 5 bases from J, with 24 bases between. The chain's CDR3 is CAISPGRGGPNNEQFF. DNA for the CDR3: TGCGCCATCTCGCCGGGGAGGGGGGGCCCCAACAATGAGCAGTTCTTC.

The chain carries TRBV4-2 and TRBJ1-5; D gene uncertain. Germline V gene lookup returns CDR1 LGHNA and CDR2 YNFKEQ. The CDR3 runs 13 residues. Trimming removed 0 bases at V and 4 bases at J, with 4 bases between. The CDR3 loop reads CASSQERNQPQHF. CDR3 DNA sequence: TGTGCCAGCAGCCAAGAGCGGAATCAGCCCCAGCATTTT.

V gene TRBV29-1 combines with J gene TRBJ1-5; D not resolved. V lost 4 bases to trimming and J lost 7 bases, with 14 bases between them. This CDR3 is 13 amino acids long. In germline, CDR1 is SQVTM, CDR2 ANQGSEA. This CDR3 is CSVGLSRHQPQHF. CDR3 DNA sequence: TGCAGCGTTGGCTTGTCCCGACACCAGCCCCAGCATTTT.

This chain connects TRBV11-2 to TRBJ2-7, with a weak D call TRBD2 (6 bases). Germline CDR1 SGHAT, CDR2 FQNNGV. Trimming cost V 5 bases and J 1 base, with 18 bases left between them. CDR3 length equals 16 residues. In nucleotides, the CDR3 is TGTGCCAGCAGCGACCCGGGACTCGACGGGTCCTACGAGCAGTACTTC. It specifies CASSDPGLDGSYEQYF.

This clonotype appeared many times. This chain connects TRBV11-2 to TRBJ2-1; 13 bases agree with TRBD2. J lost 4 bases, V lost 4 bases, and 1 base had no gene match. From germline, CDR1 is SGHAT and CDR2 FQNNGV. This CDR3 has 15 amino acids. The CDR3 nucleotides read TGTGCCAGCAGCTCGGGACTAGCGGGATACAATGAGCAGTTCTTC. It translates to CASSSGLAGYNEQFF.

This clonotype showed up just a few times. In nucleotides, the CDR3 is TGTGCCAGCAGCCCCGGCGTTCGGGGACGGGATGAAAAACTGTTTTTT. Translating it yields CASSPGVRGRDEKLFF. The chain joins TRBV7-9 to TRBJ1-4; D is perhaps TRBD1 (5 bases). Trimming took off 5 bases at V and 6 bases at J, with 19 bases between the two ends. Germline V gives CDR1 SEHNR, CDR2 FQNEAQ (reference sequence). The CDR3 loop spans 16 amino acids.

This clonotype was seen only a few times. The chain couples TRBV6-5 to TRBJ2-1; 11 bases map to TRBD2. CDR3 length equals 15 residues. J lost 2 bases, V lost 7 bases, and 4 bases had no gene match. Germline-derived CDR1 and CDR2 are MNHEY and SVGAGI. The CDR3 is CASIGLAGPYNEQFF. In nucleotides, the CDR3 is TGTGCCAGCATCGGACTAGCGGGCCCCTACAATGAGCAGTTCTTC.

The CDR3 coding sequence is TGTGCCAGCAGCCAAGGGGACAGCTTCGTAAACACCGGGGAGCTGTTTTTT. It codes for CASSQGDSFVNTGELFF. The chain recombines TRBV3-1 with TRBJ2-2, with TRBD1 matching 7 bases. CDR1 and CDR2 from the germline V gene are LGHDT and YNNKEL (reference sequence). CDR3 length equals 17 residues. Trimming removed 1 base from V and 2 bases from J; junction bases left unmatched: 7.

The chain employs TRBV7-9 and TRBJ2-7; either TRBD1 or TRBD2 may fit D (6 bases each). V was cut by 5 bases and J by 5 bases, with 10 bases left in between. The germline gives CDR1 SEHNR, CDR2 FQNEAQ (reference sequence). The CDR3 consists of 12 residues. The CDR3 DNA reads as TGTGCCAGCAGCGAGGGGGGCCACGAGCAGTACGTC. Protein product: CASSEGGHEQYV.

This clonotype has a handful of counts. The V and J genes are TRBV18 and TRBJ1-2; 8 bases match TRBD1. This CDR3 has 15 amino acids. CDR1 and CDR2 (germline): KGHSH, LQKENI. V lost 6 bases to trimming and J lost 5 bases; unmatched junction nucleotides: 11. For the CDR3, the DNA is TGTGCCAGCTCCGCATCCGGGACAGGAATTTATGGCTACACCTTC. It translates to CASSASGTGIYGYTF.

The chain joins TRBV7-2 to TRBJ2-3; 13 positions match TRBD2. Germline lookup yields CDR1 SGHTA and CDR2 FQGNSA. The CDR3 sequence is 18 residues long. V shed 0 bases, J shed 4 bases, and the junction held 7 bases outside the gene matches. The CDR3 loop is CASSLAVPLAGGPDTQYF. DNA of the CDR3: TGTGCCAGCAGCTTAGCGGTCCCACTAGCGGGGGGGCCAGATACGCAGTATTTT.

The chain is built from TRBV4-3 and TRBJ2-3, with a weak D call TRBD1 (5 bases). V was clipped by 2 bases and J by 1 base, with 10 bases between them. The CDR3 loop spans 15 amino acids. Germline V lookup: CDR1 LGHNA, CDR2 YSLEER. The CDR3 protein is CASSQQGRGTDTQYF. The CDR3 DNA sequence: TGCGCCAGCAGCCAACAGGGCAGGGGCACAGATACGCAGTATTTT.

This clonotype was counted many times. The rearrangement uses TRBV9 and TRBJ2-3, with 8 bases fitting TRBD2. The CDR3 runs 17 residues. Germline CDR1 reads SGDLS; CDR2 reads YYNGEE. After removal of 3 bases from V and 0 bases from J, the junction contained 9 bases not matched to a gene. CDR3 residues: CASSAAGTRSSTDTQYF. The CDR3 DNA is TGTGCCAGCAGCGCCGCCGGGACTAGGTCAAGCACAGATACGCAGTATTTT.

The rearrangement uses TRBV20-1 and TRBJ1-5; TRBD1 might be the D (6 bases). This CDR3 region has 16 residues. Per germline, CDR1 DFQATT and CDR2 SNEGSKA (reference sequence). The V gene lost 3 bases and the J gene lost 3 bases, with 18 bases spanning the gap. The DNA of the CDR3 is TGCAGTGCTAGGCGGCAGGGGCTATCCACCAATCAGCCCCAGCATTTT. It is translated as CSARRQGLSTNQPQHF.

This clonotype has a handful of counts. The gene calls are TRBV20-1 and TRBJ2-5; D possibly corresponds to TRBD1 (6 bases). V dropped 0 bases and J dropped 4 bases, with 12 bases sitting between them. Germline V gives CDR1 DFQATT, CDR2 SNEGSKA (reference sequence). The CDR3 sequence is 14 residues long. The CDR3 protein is CSARDPGAGETQYF. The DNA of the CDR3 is TGCAGTGCTAGAGACCCAGGGGCGGGAGAGACCCAGTACTTC.

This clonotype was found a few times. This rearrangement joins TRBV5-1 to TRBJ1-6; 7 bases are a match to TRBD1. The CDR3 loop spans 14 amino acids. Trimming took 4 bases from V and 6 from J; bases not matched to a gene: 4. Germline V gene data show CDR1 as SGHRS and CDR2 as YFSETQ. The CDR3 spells CASSPGQPNSPLHF. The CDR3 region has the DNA TGCGCCAGCAGCCCGGGACAGCCTAATTCACCCCTCCACTTT.

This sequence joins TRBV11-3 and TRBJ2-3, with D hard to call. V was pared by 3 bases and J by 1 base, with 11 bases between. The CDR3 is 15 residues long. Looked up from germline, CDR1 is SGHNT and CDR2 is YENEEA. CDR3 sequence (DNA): TGTGCCAGCAGCTTCGGCCAGGATGGCACAGATACGCAGTATTTT. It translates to CASSFGQDGTDTQYF. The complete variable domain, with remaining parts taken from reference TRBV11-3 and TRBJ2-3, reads EAGVVQSPRYKIIEKKQPVAFWCNPISGHNTLYWYLQNLGQGPELLIRYENEEAVDDSQLPKDRFSAERLKGVDSTLKIQPAELGDSAVYLCASSFGQDGTDTQYFGPGTRLTVL.

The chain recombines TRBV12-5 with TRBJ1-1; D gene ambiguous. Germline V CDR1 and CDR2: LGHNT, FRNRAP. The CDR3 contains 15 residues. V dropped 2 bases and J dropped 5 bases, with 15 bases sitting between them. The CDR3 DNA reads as TGTGCTAGTGGTTTGTCACCGGTGCGGAGGACTGAAGCTTTCTTT. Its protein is CASGLSPVRRTEAFF.

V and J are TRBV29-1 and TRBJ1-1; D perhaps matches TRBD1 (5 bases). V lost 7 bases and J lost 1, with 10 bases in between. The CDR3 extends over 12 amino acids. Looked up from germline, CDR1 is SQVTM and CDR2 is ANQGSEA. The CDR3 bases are TGCAGCGGAGGGGCAGGGAACACTGAAGCTTTCTTT. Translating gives CSGGAGNTEAFF. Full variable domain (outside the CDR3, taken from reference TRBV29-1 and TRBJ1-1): SAVISQKPSRDICQRGTSLTIQCQVDSQVTMMFWYRQQPGQSLTLIATANQGSEATYESGFVIDKFPISRPNLTFSTLTVSNMSPEDSSIYLCSGGAGNTEAFFGQGTRLTVV.

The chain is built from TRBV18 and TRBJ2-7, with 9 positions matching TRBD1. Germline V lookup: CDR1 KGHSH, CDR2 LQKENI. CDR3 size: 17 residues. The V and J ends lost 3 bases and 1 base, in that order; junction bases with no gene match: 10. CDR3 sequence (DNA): TGTGCCAGCTCACCTTACTCGGACAGGGGACTTTCCTACGAGCAGTACGTC. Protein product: CASSPYSDRGLSYEQYV.

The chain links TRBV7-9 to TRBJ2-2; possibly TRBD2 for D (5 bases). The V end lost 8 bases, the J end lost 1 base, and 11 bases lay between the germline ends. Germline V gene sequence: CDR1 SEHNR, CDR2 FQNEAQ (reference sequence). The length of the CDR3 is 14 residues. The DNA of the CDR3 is TGTGCCAGCGCCAGAGGGCTGAACACCGGGGAGCTGTTTTTT. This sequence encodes CASARGLNTGELFF.

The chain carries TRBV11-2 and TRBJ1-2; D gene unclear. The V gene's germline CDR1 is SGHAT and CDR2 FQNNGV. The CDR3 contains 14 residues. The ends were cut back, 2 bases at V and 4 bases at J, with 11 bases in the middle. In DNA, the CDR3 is TGTGCCAGCAGCTTAACCGTCGAGTTCTATGGCTACACCTTC. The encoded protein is CASSLTVEFYGYTF.

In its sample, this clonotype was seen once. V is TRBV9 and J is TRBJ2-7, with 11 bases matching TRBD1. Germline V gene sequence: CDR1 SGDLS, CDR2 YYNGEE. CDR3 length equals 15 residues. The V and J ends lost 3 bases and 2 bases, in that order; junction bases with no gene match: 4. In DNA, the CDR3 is TGTGCCAGCAGCGCCAGGACAGGGGGCCCCTACGAGCAGTACTTC. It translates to CASSARTGGPYEQYF.